This T cell receptor (beta chain) was recovered during a study of blood T cells in healthy people across ages. Study findings and constraints: The percentage of naive T cells correlated strongly with TCR beta diversity.

The CDR3 is made up of 15 amino acids. Unmatched junction bases numbered 5, after V lost 3 bases and J lost 4 bases. Germline CDR1 reads LGHNA; CDR2 reads YNFKEQ. PCR was performed a second time for roughly 7 to 11 cycles using a sample-barcoded 5' primer and a J-beta primer mix. TCRdb re-analysed the 5' RACE reads in MiXCR, keeping a single row per CDR3 protein. Among some 800,000 distinct CDR3 sequences listed, 25% were seen once. Many counts were recorded for this clonotype. Its antigen is currently unknown. In addition, the sample was reused for a study of T cells of mothers and their children. That paper notes: Overlap in related mother-child pairs always slightly exceeded unrelated pairs, never significantly.

V and J are TRBV4-2 and TRBJ2-7, with 11 bases fitting TRBD2. The origin of this receptor is a boy between 10 and 17 years old in good health. Sequencing was performed on blood. Here the CDR3 DNA reads TGTGCCAGCAGCCAGCTAGCGGGAGGCCCTTACGAGCAGTACTTC. It specifies CASSQLAGGPYEQYF.